This T cell receptor (beta chain) is from a study of cytomegalovirus exposure and HLA in healthy donors. Across the study: As an earlier analysis found, about 190 million T cells yielded some 120 million unique TCR beta sequences. Study-level findings and limits: A few chains tied to CMV proved CMV antigen-specific in vitro. 164 TCR beta chains were listed as cytomegalovirus-associated.

The CDR3 runs to 13 residues. Per germline, CDR1 LNHDA and CDR2 SQIVND (reference sequence). V lost 5 bases, J lost 8 bases, and 8 bases stayed unmatched. The PCR ran on 60 Vbeta and 13 Jbeta primers. Repertoires were generated with immunoSEQ multiplex PCR, while TCRdb's copy carries only in-frame clones and drops some. The table gives about 200,000 clones; the top ten clones make up less than 0.85% of it. A note on this clone: Its antigen remains unidentified.

Sequencing was carried out using PBMCs. The sequence derives from a boy younger than 18 in good health and CMV-seronegative. The J gene is TRBJ1-1, the V gene TRBV19; 7 bases align to TRBD1. Here the CDR3 reads CASSYPGQIEAFF. CDR3 nucleotides: TGTGCCAGTAGTTACCCGGGACAGATAGAAGCTTTCTTT.